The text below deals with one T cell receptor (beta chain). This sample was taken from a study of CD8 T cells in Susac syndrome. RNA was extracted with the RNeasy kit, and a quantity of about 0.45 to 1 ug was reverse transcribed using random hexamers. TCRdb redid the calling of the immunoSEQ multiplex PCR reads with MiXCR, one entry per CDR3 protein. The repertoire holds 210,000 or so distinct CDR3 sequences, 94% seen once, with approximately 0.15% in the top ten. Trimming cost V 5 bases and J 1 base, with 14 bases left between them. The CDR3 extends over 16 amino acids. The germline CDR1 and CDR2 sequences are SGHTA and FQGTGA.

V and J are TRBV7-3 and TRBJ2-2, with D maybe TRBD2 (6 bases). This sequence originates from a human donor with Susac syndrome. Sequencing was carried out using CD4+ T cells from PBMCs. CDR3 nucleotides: TGTGCCAGCAGCCCCTATCTAGCGCAGAACACCGGGGAGCTGTTTTTT. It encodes CASSPYLAQNTGELFF.